The 13 T cell receptor beta chains listed next were all sequenced from one sample in a study of shared clonotypes between healthy human individuals. Using immunoSEQ multiplex PCR, the repertoire was profiled, and TCRdb retains in-frame clones only, with some absent. Seen here are 2 million to 2.5 million clones, roughly 95% observed once, and the top ten hold 0.1% to 0.15%. Sequencing input: naive CD4+ T cells sorted from blood. Subset given: CD45RA+ positively selected. These receptor sequences come from a man aged 18 to 35 in good health.

This chain uses TRBV4-2 with TRBJ2-3, with D maybe TRBD2 (5 bases). Germline CDR1 LGHNA, CDR2 YNFKEQ. V shed 0 bases and J shed 0 bases, with 10 bases lying between them. The CDR3 contains 16 residues. The chain's CDR3 is CASSQDGGSSTDTQYF. The CDR3 coding sequence is TGTGCCAGCAGCCAAGATGGCGGGTCTAGCACAGATACGCAGTATTTT.

V is TRBV2 and J is TRBJ1-1; D possibly corresponds to TRBD1 (6 bases). Germline-derived CDR1 and CDR2 are SNHLY and FYNNEI. V was trimmed by 1 base and J by 2 bases, leaving 11 bases between them. This CDR3 contains 15 residues. The CDR3 loop reads CASSEEGGINTEAFF. CDR3 DNA sequence: TGTGCCAGCAGTGAAGAGGGGGGAATTAACACTGAAGCTTTCTTT.

DNA for the CDR3: TGTGCCAGCAGCTGGACAGGGGGAAGCTCCTACGAGCAGTACTTC. As protein: CASSWTGGSSYEQYF. The chain joins TRBV7-2 to TRBJ2-7; 10 bases line up with TRBD1. V trimming: 4 bases; J trimming: 0 bases; junction bases outside the gene matches: 3. The CDR3 covers 15 residues. CDR1 is SGHTA, CDR2 FQGNSA, per germline.

The genes are TRBV2 and TRBJ1-1; D unclear. CDR1 SNHLY and CDR2 FYNNEI come from the germline V gene. This CDR3 has 16 amino acids. Deletions cut 6 bases from V and 1 base from J, with 18 bases between. The CDR3 bases are TGTGCCAGCAGCATAATCGAGGGAGGAGGGAACACTGAAGCTTTCTTT. The encoded protein is CASSIIEGGGNTEAFF.

V usage is TRBV5-6 and J usage is TRBJ1-2, with D possibly being TRBD1 (6 bases). The CDR3 totals 15 residues. V lost 4 bases to trimming and J lost 6 bases, with 19 bases between them. Germline CDR1 reads SGHDT; CDR2 reads YYEEEE. The CDR3 sequence is CASSPSGGLWDGYTF. In nucleotides, the CDR3 is TGTGCCAGCAGCCCAAGCGGGGGGCTTTGGGATGGCTACACCTTC.

The chain couples TRBV19 to TRBJ1-5; D remains unclear. The CDR3 totals 15 residues. V was clipped by 0 bases and J by 5 bases, with 11 bases between them. Per germline, CDR1 LNHDA and CDR2 SQIVND (reference sequence). CDR3 in DNA: TGTGCCAGTAGTATAGACGCGGCAGACGATCAGCCCCAGCATTTT. It encodes CASSIDAADDQPQHF.

The V gene is TRBV30, the J gene TRBJ2-3; the D is unclear. In germline, CDR1 is GTSNPN, CDR2 SVGIG (reference sequence). V gave up 2 bases and J gave up 2 bases, with 8 bases separating them. The CDR3 sequence is 13 residues long. The CDR3 loop is CAWSWGPTDTQYF. CDR3 DNA: TGTGCCTGGAGTTGGGGTCCCACAGATACGCAGTATTTT.

The rearrangement uses TRBV7-2 and TRBJ2-3; D gene ambiguous. CDR3 size: 15 residues. Germline values: CDR1 SGHTA, CDR2 FQGNSA. Trimming shortened V by 4 bases and J by 0 bases, and 11 bases separated the two germline ends. For the CDR3, the DNA is TGTGCCAGCAGCTCGGACGGAGCTAGCACAGATACGCAGTATTTT. It specifies CASSSDGASTDTQYF.

The chain has TRBV14 and TRBJ2-7; either TRBD1 or TRBD2 may fit D (5 bases each). The germline CDR1 and CDR2 sequences are SGHDN and FVKESK. V was clipped by 0 bases and J by 0 bases, with 9 bases between them. The CDR3 is made up of 15 amino acids. CDR3 DNA: TGTGCCAGCAGCCAAGATTGGGACGTCTCCTACGAGCAGTACTTC. This translates into CASSQDWDVSYEQYF.

V is TRBV4-2 and J is TRBJ2-3, with D possibly being TRBD1 (6 bases). This CDR3 comprises 16 residues. Germline V gene data show CDR1 as LGHNA and CDR2 as YNFKEQ. Trimming pared 0 bases from V and 2 bases from J, leaving 12 bases between. The CDR3 bases are TGTGCCAGCAGCCAAGAGACAGGATACATCACAGATACGCAGTATTTT. It codes for CASSQETGYITDTQYF.

This CDR3 is CATSRVAGSHTQYF. DNA of the CDR3: TGTGCCACCAGCAGAGTAGCGGGGAGCCATACGCAGTATTTT. The rearrangement links TRBV15 to TRBJ2-3, with 8 bases lining up with TRBD2. From germline, CDR1 is LNHNV and CDR2 YYDKDF (reference sequence). The J segment lost 7 bases and the V segment lost 1 base, leaving 4 bases of the junction unmatched. The CDR3 covers 14 residues.

The rearrangement uses TRBV2 and TRBJ2-1; D is perhaps TRBD1 or TRBD2 (7 bases each). The CDR3 sequence is 15 residues long. Germline V lookup: CDR1 SNHLY, CDR2 FYNNEI. V dropped 3 bases and J dropped 7 bases, with 16 bases sitting between them. The CDR3 sequence is CASSDPVQGGNEQFF. CDR3 coding DNA: TGTGCCAGCAGTGATCCGGTGCAGGGGGGGAATGAGCAGTTCTTC.

The chain links TRBV6-1 to TRBJ2-7; 10 nucleotides align to TRBD2. Unmatched junction bases numbered 11, after V lost 4 bases and J lost 5 bases. This CDR3 spans 16 amino acids. Looked up from germline, CDR1 is MNHNS and CDR2 is SASEGT. This CDR3 reads CASSVFLAGAANEQYF. The CDR3 bases are TGTGCCAGCAGTGTCTTTCTAGCGGGAGCCGCCAACGAGCAGTACTTC.